The 9 T cell receptor beta chains listed next were all sequenced from one sample in a study of post-analysis software for immune sequencing data. General study results and limits: Five or six TRBV segments, TRBV5-6, TRBV5-1 and TRBV20-1 among them, were found more frequent in patients than controls.

What these receptors recognize is not known. TCR beta cDNA libraries had unique molecular identifiers. A single record per CDR3 protein comes from TCRdb applying MiXCR to the PCR reads. The data show roughly 870,000 distinct CDR3 sequences, roughly half seen once. The sequencing input was blood. The origin of the receptors is a girl between 5 and 17 years old with multiple sclerosis.

In nucleotides, the CDR3 is TGTGCCAGCAGCTTAACAGGGGATGGGGGCACTGAAGCTTTCTTT. Translating it yields CASSLTGDGGTEAFF. The chain links TRBV7-3 to TRBJ1-1; tentative D call: TRBD1 (5 bases). The germline CDR1 and CDR2 sequences are SGHTA and FQGTGA. V was cut by 0 bases and J by 4 bases, with 12 bases left in between. The CDR3 consists of 15 residues.

The rearrangement joins TRBV6-6 to TRBJ1-5; D remains unclear. The CDR3 spans 17 residues. Trimming left V 2 bases short and J 1 base short, with 15 bases between. The germline CDR1 and CDR2 sequences are MNHNY and SVGAGI (reference sequence). CDR3 sequence: CASSYLSSGRSNQPQHF. Here the CDR3 DNA reads TGTGCCAGCAGTTACCTCTCCAGCGGGAGGAGCAATCAGCCCCAGCATTTT.

The J gene is TRBJ2-4, the V gene TRBV11-2, with D possibly being TRBD1 (6 bases). The DNA end is a closer match to TRBJ2-7, so the J assignment may be wrong. The CDR3 length is 16 residues. Germline CDR1 reads SGHAT; CDR2 reads FQNNGV. CDR3 nucleotide sequence: TGTGCCAGCAGCTTAGATCCACAGGGTAGTTTCTACGAGCAGTACTTC. This translates into CASSLDPQGSFYEQYF.

The V gene is TRBV20-1, the J gene TRBJ2-4; no clear D. V lost 0 bases and J 13 bases, leaving 16 bases between the germline ends. The CDR3 length is 13 residues. Germline V lookup: CDR1 DFQATT, CDR2 SNEGSKA (reference sequence). CDR3 sequence reads: CSARDWRGDGQYF. The CDR3, as DNA: TGCAGTGCTAGAGATTGGAGAGGAGACGGGCAGTACTTC.

This chain joins TRBV7-3 and TRBJ2-6; tentative D call: TRBD2 (5 bases). V lost 2 bases and J lost 0, with 11 bases in between. Germline assignment: CDR1 SGHTA and CDR2 FQGTGA. The CDR3 extends over 17 amino acids. The CDR3 loop reads CASSLDIGGSGANVLTF. The DNA for the CDR3 is TGTGCCAGCAGCTTAGATATAGGAGGCTCTGGGGCCAACGTCCTGACTTTC.

The chain links TRBV5-6 to TRBJ2-5; either TRBD1 or TRBD2 may supply D (5 bases each). The tail of the sequence fits TRBJ2-7 better, so the J call may be wrong. This CDR3 contains 13 residues. CDR1 and CDR2 from the germline V gene are SGHDT and YYEEEE. CDR3 DNA: TGTGCCAGCACCCTTGGGACGGCAAACGAGCAGTACTTC. Translating it yields CASTLGTANEQYF.

About this clonotype: The junction and the germline gene differ at one end; a read error may be behind it. This chain links TRBV5-5 with TRBJ1-4; no clear D gene. Germline V CDR1 and CDR2: SGHKS, YYEKEE (reference sequence). The CDR3 contains 16 residues. The CDR3 DNA is TGTGCCAGCAGCTTGGGTCCCGCAGGATTTAATGTAAAACTGTTTTTT. It yields the protein CASSLGPAGFNVKLFF.

This clonotype was counted only a few times. The chain is built from TRBV29-1 and TRBJ2-7; the D gene is possibly TRBD1 (6 bases). V gave up 4 bases and J gave up 3 bases, with 10 bases separating them. The CDR3 length is 12 residues. Germline CDR1 SQVTM, CDR2 ANQGSEA. This CDR3 is CSVVQQGYEQYF. CDR3 bases: TGCAGCGTTGTCCAACAGGGCTACGAGCAGTACTTC.

In this sample, this clonotype turned up a few times. The chain uses TRBV7-8 and TRBJ2-1; tentative D call: TRBD1 (5 bases). Germline V gives CDR1 SGHVS, CDR2 FQNEAQ. The CDR3 has 15 amino acids. The ends were cut back, 5 bases at V and 1 base at J, with 12 bases in the middle. The CDR3 DNA is TGTGCCAGCAGCCAATCGGCAGGGTCCTACAATGAGCAGTTCTTC. This encodes CASSQSAGSYNEQFF.